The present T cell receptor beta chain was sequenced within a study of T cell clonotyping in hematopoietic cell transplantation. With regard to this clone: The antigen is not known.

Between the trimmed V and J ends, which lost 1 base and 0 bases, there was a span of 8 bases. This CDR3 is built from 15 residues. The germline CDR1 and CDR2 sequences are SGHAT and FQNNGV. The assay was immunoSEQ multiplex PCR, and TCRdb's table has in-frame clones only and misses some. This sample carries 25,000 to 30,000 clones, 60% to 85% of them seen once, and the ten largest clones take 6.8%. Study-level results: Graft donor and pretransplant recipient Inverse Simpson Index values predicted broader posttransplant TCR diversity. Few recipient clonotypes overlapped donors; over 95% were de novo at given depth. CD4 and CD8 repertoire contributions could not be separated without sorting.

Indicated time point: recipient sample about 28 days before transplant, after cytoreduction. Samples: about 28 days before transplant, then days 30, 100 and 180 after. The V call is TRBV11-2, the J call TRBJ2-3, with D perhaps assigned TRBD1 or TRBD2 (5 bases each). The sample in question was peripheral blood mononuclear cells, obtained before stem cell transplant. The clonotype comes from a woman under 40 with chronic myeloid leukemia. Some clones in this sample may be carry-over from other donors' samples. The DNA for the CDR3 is TGTGCCAGCAGCTTAGCGGGGCCTAGCACAGATACGCAGTATTTT. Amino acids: CASSLAGPSTDTQYF. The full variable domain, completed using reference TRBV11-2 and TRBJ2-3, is EAGVAQSPRYKIIEKRQSVAFWCNPISGHATLYWYQQILGQGPKLLIQFQNNGVVDDSQLPKDRFSAERLKGVDSTLKIQPAKLEDSAVYLCASSLAGPSTDTQYFGPGTRLTVL.